This TCR beta chain was obtained from a study of beta chain features in type 1 diabetes. Study conclusions and caveats: Although PCR might favor shorter templates, it would do so equally in patients and controls. cDNA sequencing could over-represent cells with high TCR expression.

The CDR3 covers 15 residues. With respect to this clone: Its specificity is not known.

TCRB transcripts that were expressed got sequenced, as all of the isolated RNA had been reverse transcribed. The average output of naive, central memory and regulatory T cell samples was roughly 3.6 million reads. Assay: immunoSEQ multiplex PCR; the TCRdb copy retains only in-frame clones and omits some. The sample holds around 340,000 clones, roughly 21% seen once. Each population that was sorted was more than 95% pure. The sequenced sample consisted of naive CD4+ T cells from blood. This sequence originates from a young woman in good health. J is TRBJ2-5 and V is TRBV23-1, with 7 bases fitting TRBD1. The end of the DNA aligns better with TRBJ2-7, so the J call may be wrong. TRBV23-1 is reported as an ORF; its role is uncertain. The CDR3 nucleotides are TGCGCCAGCAGTCAATCGCGGACAGGAGCCTACGAGCAGTACTTC. Translated, it gives CASSQSRTGAYEQYF.